These T cell receptor beta chains were read from a single sample in a study of T cells after yellow fever vaccination. TCRdb passed the 5' RACE reads through MiXCR, listing each CDR3 protein once. The data hold about 430,000 distinct CDR3 sequences, with about 19% observed a single time. This specimen was PBMCs, taken before the yellow fever booster vaccination. The receptor source for this set is a man aged 18-30 years who received the YFV17D yellow fever vaccine. The CDR3 runs from the conserved cysteine through the conserved F or W. D genes are given only for firm matches. Not every row has a clone size; where given, it reads once, few, many or a size class.

v_call	clone_size	d_call	j_call	cdr3_aa	cdr3_nt
TRBV24-1	NA	TRBD1	TRBJ1-1	CATSETPGTGVSEAFF	TGTGCCACCAGTGAGACCCCCGGGACAGGGGTTTCTGAAGCTTTCTTT
TRBV5-1	many	NA	TRBJ2-5	CASRPGTPRKETQYF	TGCGCCAGCAGGCCCGGGACCCCTCGCAAAGAGACCCAGTACTTC
TRBV10-2	NA	TRBD2	TRBJ2-5	CASSESSGGTGTQYF	TGCGCCAGCAGTGAGTCTAGCGGGGGGACCGGGACCCAGTACTTC
TRBV11-2	few	NA	TRBJ2-5	CASSLESQLTQYF	TGTGCCAGCAGCTTAGAATCCCAGTTAACCCAGTACTTC
TRBV4-3	NA	TRBD2	TRBJ2-3	CASSQASGDRTDTQYF	TGCGCCAGCAGCCAGGCTAGCGGGGACCGCACAGATACGCAGTATTTT
TRBV6-2/TRBV6-3	NA	TRBD2	TRBJ2-3	CASSRKAGIGTDTQYF	TGTGCCAGCAGCCGAAAAGCGGGGATCGGCACAGATACGCAGTATTTT
TRBV12-3/TRBV12-4	NA	TRBD2	TRBJ2-3	CASSPRLAGASRGTQYF	TGTGCCAGCAGTCCCCGACTAGCGGGGGCCTCGCGGGGTACGCAGTATTTT
TRBV6-5	few	TRBD2	TRBJ2-3	CASSETSGASTDTQYF	TGTGCCAGCAGTGAAACTAGCGGGGCGTCCACAGATACGCAGTATTTT
TRBV6-2/TRBV6-3	few	NA	TRBJ1-2	CASSYREIYGYTF	TGTGCCAGCAGTTACCGGGAGATCTATGGCTACACCTTC
TRBV12-3/TRBV12-4	NA	NA	TRBJ1-1	CASSFRRGEAAFF	TGTGCCAGCAGTTTTCGCCGCGGAGAGGCGGCTTTCTTT
TRBV7-2	NA	NA	TRBJ2-7	CASSFSGVYEQYF	TGTGCCAGCAGCTTTTCTGGCGTCTACGAGCAGTACTTC
TRBV3-1	NA	NA	TRBJ2-5	CASSQAGSTSGETQYF	TGTGCCAGCAGCCAAGCGGGGTCGACTAGTGGGGAGACCCAGTACTTC
TRBV7-9	few	TRBD2	TRBJ2-1	CASSLVVSREYNEQFF	TGTGCCAGCAGCTTAGTGGTCTCGCGGGAGTACAATGAGCAGTTCTTC
TRBV3-1	once	NA	TRBJ1-1	CASSSPDRNTEAFF	TGTGCCAGCAGCTCCCCAGACAGAAACACTGAAGCTTTCTTT
TRBV20-1	few	NA	TRBJ2-2	CSARDMRRGNTGELFF	TGCAGTGCTAGAGATATGAGGCGGGGGAACACCGGGGAGCTGTTTTTT
TRBV7-2	NA	TRBD2	TRBJ2-7	CASSLVGNLAGSYEQYF	TGTGCCAGCAGCTTGGTGGGGAATCTAGCGGGTTCCTACGAGCAGTACTTC
TRBV4-3	few	NA	TRBJ2-5	CASSQDWGSETQYF	TGCGCCAGCAGCCAAGATTGGGGTAGTGAGACCCAGTACTTC
TRBV27	NA	TRBD1	TRBJ1-6	CASSLTGTGVSPLHF	TGTGCCAGCAGTTTAACCGGGACAGGGGTTTCACCCCTCCACTTT
TRBV6-2/TRBV6-3	few	NA	TRBJ2-7	CASSSVADVSYEQYF	TGTGCCAGCAGTAGTGTGGCAGACGTCAGCTACGAGCAGTACTTC
TRBV12-3/TRBV12-4	few	NA	TRBJ1-2	CASSLRRYTNYGYTF	TGTGCCAGCAGTTTAAGGAGATATACTAACTATGGCTACACCTTC
TRBV12-3/TRBV12-4	many	TRBD1	TRBJ1-2	CASSRQGAGYGYTF	TGTGCCAGCAGTCGACAGGGGGCTGGCTATGGCTACACCTTC
TRBV4-1	NA	NA	TRBJ1-5	CASSQDSRWDPQHF	TGCGCCAGCAGCCAAGATTCTAGGTGGGATCCCCAGCATTTT
TRBV7-9	many	TRBD1	TRBJ2-7	CASSSGTGGYEQYF	TGTGCCAGCAGTTCGGGGACAGGGGGCTACGAGCAGTACTTC
TRBV29-1	NA	NA	TRBJ2-1	CSVGRDYNEQFF	TGCAGCGTTGGAAGGGACTACAATGAGCAGTTCTTC
TRBV12-1	few	NA	TRBJ1-1	CASRWEGIIEAFF	TGTGCCAGCAGATGGGAAGGGATAATCGAAGCTTTCTTT
TRBV7-9	NA	NA	TRBJ2-2	CASSWGPRGAGELFF	TGTGCCAGCAGCTGGGGACCCAGGGGTGCCGGGGAGCTGTTTTTT
TRBV11-2	NA	NA	TRBJ1-3	CASSFTGLPGNTIYF	TGTGCCAGCAGCTTTACCGGGCTCCCTGGAAACACCATATATTTT